What follows are 8 T cell receptor beta chains derived from one specimen sequenced in a study of T cell changes during pregnancy in multiple sclerosis. Sequenced by immunoSEQ multiplex PCR; TCRdb stores in-frame clones only, minus some. The data show about 80,000 clones, roughly 92% seen once. Material: CD4+ T cells from peripheral blood mononuclear cells, obtained before pregnancy. Every receptor here comes from a female donor with multiple sclerosis, enrolled in a pregnancy study.

The chain has TRBV5-1 and TRBJ2-2, with D perhaps TRBD1 (5 bases). Germline V gene data show CDR1 as SGHRS and CDR2 as YFSETQ. V shed 4 bases and J shed 0 bases, with 19 bases lying between them. CDR3 length equals 18 residues. The DNA of the CDR3 is TGCGCCAGCAGCCCCAACCTAGGGGTTGGATCGAACACCGGGGAGCTGTTTTTT. It codes for CASSPNLGVGSNTGELFF.

The V and J genes are TRBV6-5 and TRBJ2-7; TRBD2 matches at 10 bases. Per the germline V gene, CDR1 is MNHEY and CDR2 is SVGAGI. The CDR3 sequence is 14 residues long. The junction had 0 bases not matched to a gene; V was cut back by 2 bases and J by 2 bases. CDR3 sequence: CASSYGLAAYEQYF. The DNA for the CDR3 is TGTGCCAGCAGTTACGGACTAGCGGCCTACGAGCAGTACTTC.

The rearrangement joins TRBV28 to TRBJ2-1; TRBD2 is a possible D gene (5 bases). Germline lookup yields CDR1 MDHEN and CDR2 SYDVKM. CDR3 size: 15 residues. V dropped 3 bases and J dropped 4 bases, with 13 bases sitting between them. The CDR3 DNA reads as TGTGCCAGCAGTTTGGGAGCAGATCGATACAATGAGCAGTTCTTC. It yields the protein CASSLGADRYNEQFF.

A single count supports this clone. The V gene is TRBV18, the J gene TRBJ2-3; D gene ambiguous. V was trimmed by 3 bases and J by 0 bases, leaving 7 bases between them. This CDR3 is built from 14 residues. Germline V gene sequence: CDR1 KGHSH, CDR2 LQKENI. CDR3: CASSPLASTDTQYF. In nucleotides, the CDR3 is TGTGCCAGCTCACCTTTAGCTAGCACAGATACGCAGTATTTT.

The gene calls are TRBV9 and TRBJ2-7; 7 nucleotides match TRBD2. Germline CDR1 SGDLS, CDR2 YYNGEE. The V gene end was trimmed by 0 bases and the J gene end by 2 bases; junction bases not matched to a gene: 8. The CDR3 is 16 residues long. CDR3 amino acids: CASSVGRAGTPYEQYF. CDR3 nucleotide sequence: TGTGCCAGCAGCGTAGGCCGAGCGGGGACCCCCTACGAGCAGTACTTC.

The rearrangement links TRBV10-3 to TRBJ1-4; no reliable D call. The ends were cut back, 4 bases at V and 2 bases at J, with 11 bases in the middle. The CDR3 is 15 amino acids. Germline V gene lookup returns CDR1 ENHRY and CDR2 SYGVKD. CDR3 sequence reads: CAISAFSGTNEKLFF. CDR3 nucleotide sequence: TGTGCCATCAGTGCTTTCAGCGGGACTAATGAAAAACTGTTTTTT.

This chain joins TRBV28 and TRBJ2-7, with D maybe TRBD2 (6 bases). CDR1 is MDHEN, CDR2 SYDVKM, per germline. This CDR3 has 15 residues. The germline V and J ends were trimmed by 7 bases and 0 bases, with 16 bases remaining between them. CDR3: CASTLFGTGSYEQYF. The CDR3 DNA follows: TGTGCCAGCACCCTCTTCGGGACTGGCTCCTACGAGCAGTACTTC.

The chain has TRBV19 and TRBJ1-1; a weak D match, TRBD1 (6 bases). Trimming took off 2 bases at V and 5 bases at J, with 15 bases between the two ends. Germline values: CDR1 LNHDA, CDR2 SQIVND (reference sequence). The length of the CDR3 is 15 residues. In nucleotides, the CDR3 is TGTGCCAGTAGTATATCACAGGGCTGGGGGACTGAAGCTTTCTTT. As protein: CASSISQGWGTEAFF.